The entry that follows covers one T cell receptor beta chain sequence. This clone was counted a single time. Its antigen is unknown. Base qualities are not at hand, and no much larger clone is one base apart. The sample is drawn from a study of shared clonotypes between healthy human individuals (dated by TCRdb to 2020 to 2022). Study-level background: A couple of women and a few men aged 18 to 49 years were included in the cohort. For each donor, CD4 naive and CD4 memory were each run on three plates, CD8 naive on two plates, and CD8 memory on one plate. To estimate repertoire size and how much clonotypes are shared between individuals, the study performed deep sequencing of blood TCR repertoires from five healthy adults. Libraries were prepared and TCR repertoires were sequenced by different laboratories using diverse techniques, in order to increase sequencing depth and limit assay-specific biases. Between about 0.94 and 8.9 billion PBMCs per donor were obtained by leukapheresis.

Paper-wide results and their limitations: Naive subsets generally had larger estimated clonotype richness than memory subsets. Incomplete sequencing was indicated by rarefaction of sorted-subset datasets, despite the large sequencing depth. Pairwise subsampling led to the expectation that sequencing depth would affect the degree of clonotype sharing among donors. The genetic and exposure-history diversity represented was limited by the small number of donors. Clonotypes shared by all four sorted-subset donors showed higher generation probabilities than non-shared clonotypes. Sampling was restricted to blood, and TCR repertoires in tissue are likely to differ from TCR repertoires in blood. Approximately 5% of naive CD4, more than 3% of naive CD8, 2.3% of memory CD4, and approximately 0.4% of memory CD8 clonotypes were shared across several donors.

The donors were healthy, HIV-negative adults with no recently reported acute infections or vaccinations. Every donor was a Caucasian adult residing in Nashville, Tennessee, USA. Magnetic negative selection was used to enrich CD4+ T cells, after which naive cells were positively selected on CD45RA and the negative fraction became the memory subset. Blood was collected by leukapheresis, and PBMCs were isolated by Ficoll-Histopaque density gradient centrifugation and then cryopreserved in liquid nitrogen vapor phase. Analytical flow cytometry was used to check the purity and quantity of every magnetically sorted T cell population. Genomic DNA was isolated from every sorted fraction and measured by UV absorbance on a Nanodrop 2000c. From a lookup of the germline V gene, CDR1 and CDR2 are SNHLY and FYNNEI. Counted from cysteine to phenylalanine, this CDR3 has 13 amino acids. Solely the CDR3 DNA is kept, with 39 bases framed from the first base. The junction shows trimming of 8 bases on V and 8 bases on J, plus 16 bases between the germline ends.

Using the deep immunoSEQ assay, TCR CDR3 regions were amplified from genomic DNA by multiplex PCR. For each cell subset, the extracted genomic DNA was distributed evenly across all wells of several immunoSEQ 96-well plates, and each plate served as one replicate. For sorted subsets, each replicate PCR was loaded with around 200 ng genomic DNA, equivalent to 25,000 to 35,000 T cell genomes. Purified libraries were quantified with a Qubit 3.0 fluorometer, sized on a Bioanalyzer 2100, and re-quantified with the KAPA Library Quantification kit. A separate single-read 150-cycle Illumina NextSeq 550 flow cell was used to sequence each immunoSEQ 96-well plate. The original pipeline was this. The immunoSEQ output contained only junctional sequences without quality scores, so filtering could not match that applied to full-length reads. Sequences were annotated with PyIR, a Python wrapper for IgBLAST v1.9, using IMGT germline references to assign V/J genes and CDR3. Reads were filtered out if the reads had weak V/J assignments (E-value above 1e-6), no CDR3, stop codons, out-of-frame junctions, or ambiguous translated residues. V3J clonotypes were defined as sequences sharing an identical inferred V gene, J gene, and CDR3 amino acid sequence. To compute the percentage overlap between repertoires, the number of shared unique clonotypes was divided by the size of the smaller repertoire. Three approaches were used to assess repertoire richness: RTK rarefaction, the Chao1 estimator, and Recon v2.1 estimates of unobserved clonotypes. Generation probabilities were computed with OLGA for all TCRbeta clonotypes obtained by the gDNA method from several donors. The source is immuneACCESS, and TCRdb retained only in-frame sequences with V and J called. Part of the clones is not carried over; for the studies checked, unresolved V genes explain less than half of this, and the remainder is unexplained. The V and J calls and the clone size are those of that table, but D and trimming were determined from the DNA. The sample table lists over 850,000 clones, 75% to 85% of them with a count of one. The top ten clones comprise about 0.52% of the sample.

This receptor was identified in a man between 18 and 35 years old in good health. Some clones in this sample may be carry-over from other donors' samples. The V and J segments used are TRBV2 and TRBJ1-3, with the identity of the D gene unclear. Sequencing used memory CD4+ T cells from PBMCs. The intended sense of this specimen's cell subset or site label: CD45RA-negative fraction. The nucleotide sequence reads TGTGCCAGCGACCCCGGGCAGAAGGACACCATATATTTT. It is translated as CASDPGQKDTIYF.